This is a list of T cell receptor beta chains from one sample in a study of esophageal squamous cell carcinoma under preoperative chemotherapy. Each CDR3 protein gets one entry after TCRdb re-called the PCR reads with MiXCR. This table has about 15,000 distinct CDR3 sequences, approximately 50% appearing once. The specimen was taken from a patient given preoperative chemotherapy. These TCRs come from a human donor with esophageal squamous cell carcinoma. The donor label of this sample is uncertain. The CDR3 runs from the conserved cysteine through the conserved F or W. D genes are given only for firm matches. A row's size may be missing; if present it is once, few, many or a size class.

DNA: TGTGCCAGCTCACCTGACAGCAAAGAGACCCAGTACTTC
CDR3: CASSPDSKETQYF
V: TRBV18
J: TRBJ2-5
D: .
size: .

DNA: TGTGCCAGCAGCCTCCCCACGGACGGAGGTAATGAGCAGTTCTTC
CDR3: CASSLPTDGGNEQFF
V: TRBV11-3
J: TRBJ2-1
D: .
size: .

DNA: TGTGCCAGCAGCTTAGAGGTTAGCGGGGGGGCAGAGACCCAGTACTTC
CDR3: CASSLEVSGGAETQYF
V: TRBV7-2
J: TRBJ2-5
D: TRBD2
size: .

DNA: TGTGCCAGCAGCGCAACCAGAAGTCTGAGCACAGATACGCAGTATTTT
CDR3: CASSATRSLSTDTQYF
V: TRBV5-4
J: TRBJ2-3
D: .
size: many

DNA: TGTGCCAGCAGCTTGGGACTAGCGGGTTTCGACAATGAGCAGTTCTTC
CDR3: CASSLGLAGFDNEQFF
V: TRBV5-4
J: TRBJ2-1
D: TRBD2
size: once

DNA: TGTGCCAGCAGCTTCGGAGGCTACAATGAGCAGTTCTTC
CDR3: CASSFGGYNEQFF
V: TRBV6-5
J: TRBJ2-1
D: .
size: few

DNA: TGTGCCAGTAGTATCGGGGGAAGCGGAGAAAAACTGTTTTTT
CDR3: CASSIGGSGEKLFF
V: TRBV19
J: TRBJ1-4
D: .
size: .

DNA: TGTGCCAGCAGCATGAGCGGGGACAATGAGCAGTACTTC
CDR3: CASSMSGDNEQYF
V: TRBV7-8
J: TRBJ2-7
D: .
size: .

DNA: TGTGCCTCGGACAGTTATTCTCAAGAGACCCAGTACTTC
CDR3: CASDSYSQETQYF
V: TRBV28
J: TRBJ2-5
D: .
size: .

DNA: TGTGCCAGCAGAGCGGCAGATACGCAGTATTTT
CDR3: CASRAADTQYF
V: TRBV6-1
J: TRBJ2-3
D: .
size: .

DNA: TGTGCCAGCAGCTTAGCGGGGCTAGAGCAGTACTTC
CDR3: CASSLAGLEQYF
V: TRBV7-8
J: TRBJ2-7
D: .
size: .

DNA: TGTCCCAGCAGCGTATCGGGGCGGGGGGCCAAAAACACGCAGTACTTT
CDR3: CPSSVSGRGAKNTQYF
V: TRBV27
J: TRBJ2-4
D: TRBD2
size: .

DNA: TGTGCCAGCAGAACTATGTCCGAGCAGTTCTTC
CDR3: CASRTMSEQFF
V: TRBV12-3/TRBV12-4
J: TRBJ2-1
D: .
size: few

DNA: TGCGCCAGCAGCCAAGGACTTTTCGGGGCAGAGACCCAGTACTTC
CDR3: CASSQGLFGAETQYF
V: TRBV4-3
J: TRBJ2-5
D: .
size: .

DNA: TGTGCCAGTCATCGGGACAGCAACAATGAGCAGTTCTTC
CDR3: CASHRDSNNEQFF
V: TRBV6-1
J: TRBJ2-1
D: TRBD1
size: .

DNA: TGTGCCAGCAGCTTAGCCAACAGCTACAATGAGCAGTTCTTC
CDR3: CASSLANSYNEQFF
V: TRBV7-2
J: TRBJ2-1
D: .
size: medium-sized

DNA: TGTGCCAGCAGTTCCCTCCAGGGGAAGGGGGCCTATGGCTACACCTTC
CDR3: CASSSLQGKGAYGYTF
V: TRBV6-5
J: TRBJ1-2
D: TRBD1
size: many

DNA: TGTGCCAGCAGCACCTTAAGCCCCCGCTTTAAGTACTTC
CDR3: CASSTLSPRFKYF
V: TRBV7-6
J: TRBJ2-4
D: .
size: .

DNA: TGTGCCAGCAGCTTAGGGTCTGGCCAAGATACGCAGTTCTTC
CDR3: CASSLGSGQDTQFF
V: TRBV7-6
J: TRBJ2-1
D: .
size: once

DNA: TGTGCCAGCAGTAGGGGCCACAATGAGCAGTTCTTC
CDR3: CASSRGHNEQFF
V: TRBV12-3/TRBV12-4
J: TRBJ2-1
D: .
size: .

DNA: TGTGGCAGCGTCTCGGGGTCGGGAGCCAAAGACATGCAGTACTTC
CDR3: CGSVSGSGAKDMQYF
V: TRBV28
J: TRBJ2-4
D: .
size: .

DNA: TGTGCCAGCAGCCCCGCGAGTAGGGGGGGCACAGATACGCAGTATTTT
CDR3: CASSPASRGGTDTQYF
V: TRBV7-9
J: TRBJ2-3
D: .
size: .

DNA: TGCGCCAGCAGCCGGGGACAGGGCATTCAGTACTTC
CDR3: CASSRGQGIQYF
V: TRBV5-1
J: TRBJ2-4
D: TRBD1
size: .

DNA: TGTGCCAGCAGCGAGGTGACCGGGACTAGCGGGGGGAGAACAGATACGCAGTATTTT
CDR3: CASSEVTGTSGGRTDTQYF
V: TRBV7-9
J: TRBJ2-3
D: TRBD2
size: .